These T cell receptor beta chains were read from a single sample in a study of blood T cell repertoires in COVID-19. Assay used: immunoSEQ multiplex PCR; TCRdb lists only in-frame clones, some missing. The sample holds 210,000 or so clones, about nine tenths seen once. The sample consisted of peripheral blood. The source of these receptors is a man between 40 and 49 years old with acute or convalescent COVID-19. The CDR3 runs from the conserved cysteine through the conserved F or W. A D gene is named only where the DNA matches it firmly. Expanded clones get a size class; other rows say once, few or many, or leave the size out.

>TRBJ2-6|.|.|16|TRBV6-2/TRBV6-3
CASSSMLSSGANVLTF
>TRBJ1-5|.|.|16|TRBV11-3
CASSLDRYRDSQPQHF
>TRBJ1-5|.|TRBD1|19|TRBV6-2/TRBV6-3
CASSHHPGTGKGSNQPQHF
>TRBJ2-5|.|TRBD2|15|TRBV9
CASSVGASGGETQYF
>TRBJ2-7|.|TRBD2|15|TRBV6-2/TRBV6-3
CASSYGLAGSYEQYF
>TRBJ2-1|.|TRBD1|16|TRBV7-7
CASSSRPGGAYNEQFF
>TRBJ2-2|.|.|17|TRBV9
CASSVDSRGDYTGELFF
>TRBJ1-5|.|TRBD1|13|TRBV2
CASSETGLQPQHF
>TRBJ1-2|.|.|14|TRBV6-5
CASSPDSRLYGYTF
>TRBJ2-1|.|TRBD2|16|TRBV24-1
CATSDLRLAGTNEQFF
>TRBJ2-1|.|TRBD2|15|TRBV5-1
CASSINSGGVDEQFF
>TRBJ2-7|.|.|15|TRBV6-5
CASTPQGGGRTEQYF
>TRBJ2-7|.|.|15|TRBV19
CASSIDPDSSYEQYF
>TRBJ1-6|.|.|16|TRBV28
CASSSSQSRYNSPLHF
>TRBJ2-2|.|.|15|TRBV10-1
CASRGSGENTGELFF
>TRBJ2-7|.|.|11|TRBV7-8
CASRGDYEQYF
>TRBJ1-5|few|TRBD1|14|TRBV6-1
CASSETGDNQPQHF
>TRBJ1-4|.|TRBD1|13|TRBV7-7
CASSQDRFEKLFF
>TRBJ1-5|.|.|17|TRBV19
CASSINGFRSGNQPQHF
>TRBJ1-1|.|TRBD1|17|TRBV11-2
CASSQGQGATFLAEAFF
>TRBJ2-3|.|TRBD1|16|TRBV5-4
CASSRGQGAVTDTQYF
>TRBJ2-1|.|TRBD1|17|TRBV19
CASSRDRGAVSYNEQFF
>TRBJ1-2|.|TRBD1|17|TRBV7-2
CASSHNTWGDRGGGYTF
>TRBJ1-2|once|TRBD1|15|TRBV5-8
CASSLEGTGTYGYTF
>TRBJ2-7|.|TRBD1|16|TRBV7-2
CASSLVVDRYNYEQYF
>TRBJ1-1|.|TRBD1|15|TRBV23-1
CASSQDRVLLTEAFF
>TRBJ2-2|.|TRBD1|15|TRBV18
CASSRGGAATGELFF
>TRBJ1-4|.|TRBD1|16|TRBV27
CASSPRQGWFDEKLFF
>TRBJ2-1|.|.|15|TRBV4-2
CASSQVASSYNEQFF
>TRBJ2-1|.|.|17|TRBV19
CASSMRGLPSSYNEQFF
>TRBJ2-1|.|.|13|TRBV19
CASSTPLLNEQFF